The 15 T cell receptor beta chains presented below share a single source sample, sequenced in a study of cytomegalovirus exposure and HLA in healthy donors. The PCR had 60 Vbeta and 13 Jbeta primers. Using immunoSEQ multiplex PCR, the repertoire was profiled, and TCRdb retains in-frame clones only, with some absent. The repertoire includes 95,000 to 150,000 clones, around 66% of them detected once, and under 9% sits in the top ten. Specimen: PBMCs. The receptors derive from a woman in her 40s in good health and CMV-seropositive.

This chain links TRBV5-1 with TRBJ2-7, with 9 bases matching TRBD1. Unmatched junction bases numbered 4, after V lost 6 bases and J lost 3 bases. From germline, CDR1 is SGHRS and CDR2 YFSETQ. The CDR3 runs 13 residues. The CDR3 reads CASTLDRGYEQYF. The CDR3 DNA is TGCGCCAGCACCCTGGACAGGGGCTACGAGCAGTACTTC. Full variable domain (outside the CDR3, taken from reference TRBV5-1 and TRBJ2-7): KAGVTQTPRYLIKTRGQQVTLSCSPISGHRSVSWYQQTPGQGLQFLFEYFSETQRNKGNFPGRFSGRQFSNSRSEMNVSTLELGDSALYLCASTLDRGYEQYFGPGTRLTVT.

The chain is built from TRBV23-1 and TRBJ2-7; TRBD1 matches at 8 bases. TRBV23-1 is annotated as an ORF whose role is uncertain. The V gene end was trimmed by 3 bases and the J gene end by 2 bases; junction bases not matched to a gene: 6. This CDR3 contains 15 residues. CDR3 region: CASSQTDREAYEQYF. The CDR3 DNA reads TGCGCCAGCAGTCAGACGGACAGGGAGGCCTACGAGCAGTACTTC.

V and J are TRBV11-3 and TRBJ2-6; the D gene is possibly TRBD1 (6 bases). The germline V and J ends were trimmed by 5 bases and 4 bases, with 9 bases remaining between them. The CDR3 sequence is 14 residues long. Germline V gene data show CDR1 as SGHNT and CDR2 as YENEEA. CDR3 sequence reads: CASSPGVGANVLTF. The CDR3 DNA sequence: TGTGCCAGCAGCCCAGGGGTAGGGGCCAACGTCCTGACTTTC.

J is TRBJ2-3 and V is TRBV5-4, with TRBD2 identical over 9 bases. Per the germline V gene, CDR1 is SGHNT and CDR2 is YYREEE (reference sequence). The CDR3 sequence is 15 residues long. V trimming: 0 bases; J trimming: 6 bases; junction bases outside the gene matches: 5. Here the CDR3 reads CASSLVAGGADTQYF. CDR3 DNA: TGTGCCAGCAGCTTGGTTGCGGGGGGGGCGGATACGCAGTATTTT.

The rearrangement links TRBV27 to TRBJ2-2; a possible D gene is TRBD1 (6 bases). The ends were cut back, 6 bases at V and 5 bases at J, with 16 bases in the middle. This CDR3 is built from 15 residues. Germline V CDR1 and CDR2: MNHEY, SMNVEV (reference sequence). The CDR3 DNA is TGTGCCAGCAGCGTATCCGGGACATCAACCGGGGAGCTGTTTTTT. This codes for CASSVSGTSTGELFF.

J is TRBJ2-5 and V is TRBV20-1; no firm D call. The CDR3 has 11 residues. The ends were cut back, 1 base at V and 2 bases at J, with 2 bases in the middle. Germline lookup yields CDR1 DFQATT and CDR2 SNEGSKA (reference sequence). CDR3 in amino acids: CSARAQETQYF. The CDR3 DNA sequence: TGCAGTGCTAGAGCTCAAGAGACCCAGTACTTC.

This clone was seen once. The chain joins TRBV2 to TRBJ2-1; a weak D match, TRBD2 (6 bases). This CDR3 spans 13 amino acids. Per germline, CDR1 SNHLY and CDR2 FYNNEI. V was shortened by 7 bases and J by 10 bases, with 17 bases between the two germline ends. The CDR3 sequence is CASNHRLEGEQFF. The DNA of the CDR3 is TGTGCCAGCAACCACCGGTTGGAGGGCGAGCAGTTCTTC.

The chain combines TRBV6-1 with TRBJ2-7; D perhaps matches TRBD2 (6 bases). Between the trimmed V and J ends, which lost 4 bases and 3 bases, there was a span of 10 bases. The CDR3 totals 13 residues. Germline V gene data show CDR1 as MNHNS and CDR2 as SASEGT. The CDR3 sequence: CASSAGTHYEQYF. DNA of the CDR3: TGTGCCAGCAGTGCGGGGACTCACTACGAGCAGTACTTC.

This chain links TRBV5-1 with TRBJ2-1, with 11 bases aligning to TRBD1. The ends lost 4 bases at V and 8 bases at J; junction bases unmatched: 2. The CDR3 consists of 13 residues. Germline V lookup: CDR1 SGHRS, CDR2 YFSETQ. In DNA, the CDR3 is TGCGCCAGCAGCGGACAGGGGGCGGATGAGCAGTTCTTC. This codes for CASSGQGADEQFF.

The table lists this clone with a count of one. The chain's CDR3 is CASSPQSRGDYQGETQYF. The CDR3 DNA reads TGTGCCAGCAGCCCCCAATCGAGGGGGGACTACCAAGGAGAGACCCAGTACTTC. The V and J genes are TRBV21-1 and TRBJ2-5; the table assigns TRBD2, which was not confirmed against the DNA. TRBV21-1 is noted as a pseudogene. CDR3 length equals 18 residues.

The table lists this clone with a few counts. This chain joins TRBV28 and TRBJ2-7; D is perhaps TRBD1 (6 bases). V was clipped by 5 bases and J by 2 bases, with 10 bases between them. The CDR3 covers 13 residues. Per the germline V gene, CDR1 is MDHEN and CDR2 is SYDVKM. The chain's CDR3 is CASSPQGTYEQYF. The CDR3 DNA follows: TGTGCCAGCAGTCCCCAGGGGACCTACGAGCAGTACTTC.

This clone was counted only a few times. The chain couples TRBV27 to TRBJ2-7, with D possibly being TRBD2 (6 bases). The length of the CDR3 is 14 residues. Trimming took off 5 bases at V and 5 bases at J, with 16 bases between the two ends. Germline values: CDR1 MNHEY, CDR2 SMNVEV (reference sequence). Here the CDR3 DNA reads TGTGCCAGCAGTCCCGGGACTCCCTCTGACGAGCAGTACTTC. Encoded protein: CASSPGTPSDEQYF.

The chain is built from TRBV18 and TRBJ2-4, with 7 bases identical to TRBD2. This CDR3 comprises 15 residues. Germline V lookup: CDR1 KGHSH, CDR2 LQKENI. The V segment lost 0 bases and the J segment 9 bases; nucleotides outside the gene matches: 8. The CDR3 DNA follows: TGTGCCAGCTCACCACCGGAGACTAGCTGGGGCATTCAGTACTTC. Amino acid sequence: CASSPPETSWGIQYF.

This clone is classed as medium-sized (0.01 to 0.1%). The chain combines TRBV30 with TRBJ2-7; 9 positions agree with TRBD1. The CDR3 runs to 13 residues. CDR1 is GTSNPN and CDR2 is SVGIG in the germline V gene (reference sequence). Trimming at V came to 4 bases and at J to 1 base, leaving 2 bases not matched to a gene. The CDR3 loop is CAWTGTGSYEQYF. Here the CDR3 DNA reads TGTGCCTGGACGGGGACAGGGTCCTACGAGCAGTACTTC.

This clone was seen a single time. The chain is built from TRBV28 and TRBJ2-7; 10 bases match TRBD2. CDR3 length: 15 residues. From germline, CDR1 is MDHEN and CDR2 SYDVKM. The J segment lost 4 bases and the V segment lost 2 bases, leaving 5 bases of the junction unmatched. As DNA, the CDR3 is TGTGCCAGCAGTTTAGCGGCTAGCGGGAGTTACGAGCAGTACTTC. As protein: CASSLAASGSYEQYF. Full variable domain (missing parts from reference TRBV28 and TRBJ2-7): DVKVTQSSRYLVKRTGEKVFLECVQDMDHENMFWYRQDPGLGLRLIYFSYDVKMKEKGDIPEGYSVSREKKERFSLILESASTNQTSMYLCASSLAASGSYEQYFGPGTRLTVT.